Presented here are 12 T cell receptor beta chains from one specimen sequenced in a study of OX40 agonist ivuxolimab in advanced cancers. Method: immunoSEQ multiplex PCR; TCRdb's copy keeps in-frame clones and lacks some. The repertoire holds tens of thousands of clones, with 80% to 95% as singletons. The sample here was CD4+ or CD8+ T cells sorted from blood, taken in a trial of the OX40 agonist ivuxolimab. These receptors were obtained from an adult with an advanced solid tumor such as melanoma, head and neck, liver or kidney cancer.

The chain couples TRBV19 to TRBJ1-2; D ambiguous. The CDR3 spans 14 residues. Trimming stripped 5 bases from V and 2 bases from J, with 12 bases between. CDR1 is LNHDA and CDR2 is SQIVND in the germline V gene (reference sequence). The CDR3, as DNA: TGTGCCAGTAGTCTTTGGTCTGGGAACTATGGCTACACCTTC. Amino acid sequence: CASSLWSGNYGYTF.

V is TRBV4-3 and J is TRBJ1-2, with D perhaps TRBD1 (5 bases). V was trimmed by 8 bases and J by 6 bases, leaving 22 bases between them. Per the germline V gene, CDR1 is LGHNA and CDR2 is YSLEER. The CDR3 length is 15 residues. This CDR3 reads CASDPGSGDQDGYTF. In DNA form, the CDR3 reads TGCGCCAGCGATCCGGGGTCGGGGGATCAGGATGGCTACACCTTC.

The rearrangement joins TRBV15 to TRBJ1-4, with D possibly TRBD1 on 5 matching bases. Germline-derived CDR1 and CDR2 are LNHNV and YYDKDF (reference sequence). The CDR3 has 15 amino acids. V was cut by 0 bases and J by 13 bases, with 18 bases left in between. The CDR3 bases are TGTGCCACCAGCAGAGATCGTCTTAGGGGAAATTCACTGTTTTTT. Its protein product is CATSRDRLRGNSLFF. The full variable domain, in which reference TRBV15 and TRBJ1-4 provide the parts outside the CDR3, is DAMVIQNPRYQVTQFGKPVTLSCSQTLNHNVMYWYQQKSSQAPKLLFHYYDKDFNNEADTPDNFQSRRPNTSFCFLDIRSPGLGDTAMYLCATSRDRLRGNSLFFGSGTQLSVL.

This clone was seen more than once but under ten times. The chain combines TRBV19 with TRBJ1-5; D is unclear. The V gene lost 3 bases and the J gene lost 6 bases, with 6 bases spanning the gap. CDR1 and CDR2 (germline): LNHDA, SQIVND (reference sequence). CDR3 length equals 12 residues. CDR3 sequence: CASSIGGQPQHF. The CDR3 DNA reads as TGTGCCAGTAGTATCGGCGGTCAGCCCCAGCATTTT.

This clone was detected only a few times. The DNA of the CDR3 is TGTGCCAGCAGCTCAGGGACGGGATACGAGCAGTACGTC. As protein: CASSSGTGYEQYV. The chain carries TRBV7-9 and TRBJ2-7; D tentatively reads TRBD1 or TRBD2 (5 bases each). Germline CDR1 is SEHNR and CDR2 is FQNEAQ (reference sequence). The CDR3 totals 13 residues. Trimming stripped 4 bases from V and 4 bases from J, with 11 bases between.

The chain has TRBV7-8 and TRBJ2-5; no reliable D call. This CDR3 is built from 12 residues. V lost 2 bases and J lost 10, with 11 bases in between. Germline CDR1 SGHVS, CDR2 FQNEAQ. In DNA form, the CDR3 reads TGTGCCAGCAGCTTACGTGATAAGGGCCAGTACTTC. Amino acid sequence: CASSLRDKGQYF.

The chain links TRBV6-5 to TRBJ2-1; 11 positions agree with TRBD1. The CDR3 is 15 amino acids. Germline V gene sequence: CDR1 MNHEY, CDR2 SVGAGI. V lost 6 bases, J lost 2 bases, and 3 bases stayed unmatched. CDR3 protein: CASRAGQGAYNEQFF. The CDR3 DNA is TGTGCCAGCAGGGCGGGACAGGGGGCCTACAATGAGCAGTTCTTC.

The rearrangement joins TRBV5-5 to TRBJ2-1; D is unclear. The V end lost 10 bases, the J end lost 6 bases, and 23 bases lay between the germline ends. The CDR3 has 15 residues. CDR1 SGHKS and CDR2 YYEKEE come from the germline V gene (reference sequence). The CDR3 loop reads CASAGSVALSNEQFF. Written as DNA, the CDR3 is TGTGCCTCCGCCGGGTCAGTTGCCCTCTCCAATGAGCAGTTCTTC.

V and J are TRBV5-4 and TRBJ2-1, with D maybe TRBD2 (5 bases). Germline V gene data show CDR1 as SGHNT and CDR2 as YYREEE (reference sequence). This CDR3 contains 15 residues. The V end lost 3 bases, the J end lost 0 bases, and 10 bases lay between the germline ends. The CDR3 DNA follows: TGTGCCAGCAGCTCCACTAGGAGCTCCTACAATGAGCAGTTCTTC. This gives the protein CASSSTRSSYNEQFF.

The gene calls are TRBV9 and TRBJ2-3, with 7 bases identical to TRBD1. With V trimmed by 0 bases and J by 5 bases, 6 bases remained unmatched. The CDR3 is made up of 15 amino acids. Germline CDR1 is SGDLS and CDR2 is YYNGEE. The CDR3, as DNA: TGTGCCAGCAGCGTAGAGGGGGCGCCCCAAGATACGCAGTATTTT. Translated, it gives CASSVEGAPQDTQYF.

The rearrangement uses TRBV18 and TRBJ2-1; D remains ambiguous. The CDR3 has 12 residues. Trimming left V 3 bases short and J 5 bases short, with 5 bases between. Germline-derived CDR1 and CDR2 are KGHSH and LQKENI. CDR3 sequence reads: CASSPPNNEQFF. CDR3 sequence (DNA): TGTGCCAGCTCACCCCCGAACAATGAGCAGTTCTTC.

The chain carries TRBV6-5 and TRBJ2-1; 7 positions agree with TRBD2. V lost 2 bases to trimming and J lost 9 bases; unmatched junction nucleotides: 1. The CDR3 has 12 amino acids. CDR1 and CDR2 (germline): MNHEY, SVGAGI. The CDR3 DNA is TGTGCCAGCAGTTACCCGGGAGGTGAGCAGTTCTTC. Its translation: CASSYPGGEQFF.